These T cell receptor beta chains were read from a single sample in a study of blood T cell repertoires in COVID-19. Libraries were prepared by immunoSEQ multiplex PCR; TCRdb keeps only in-frame clonotypes and omits some of them. The table has approximately 260,000 clones, 70% to 85% seen once. Input material: peripheral blood. Every receptor here comes from an elderly woman with active or convalescent COVID-19. Each CDR3 is given with its conserved first and last residue. D genes are given only for firm matches.

cdr3_aa,d_call,j_call,v_call
CASSLFSGPYNEQFF,.,TRBJ2-1,TRBV7-2
CASSGRDRGIGGYTF,TRBD1,TRBJ1-2,TRBV5-6
CASLDWLAGVTGELFF,TRBD2,TRBJ2-2,TRBV19
CASSLAIQRNTEAFF,.,TRBJ1-1,TRBV5-1
CASSLLTSGSGDEQYF,TRBD2,TRBJ2-7,TRBV27
CSAPGLRQYF,.,TRBJ2-7,TRBV20-1
CSASLGVNQPQHF,.,TRBJ1-5,TRBV20-1
CASSRSQETQYF,.,TRBJ2-5,TRBV12-3/TRBV12-4
CATSPSPGANVLTF,.,TRBJ2-6,TRBV15
CASSHLYVRGTEAFF,.,TRBJ1-1,TRBV3-1/TRBV3-2
CASSLSGAATNEKLFF,.,TRBJ1-4,TRBV5-1
CASSLLIYSLAFF,.,TRBJ1-1,TRBV11-1
CASSRVAGGPGDTQYF,TRBD2,TRBJ2-3,TRBV7-9